Given below is one T cell receptor (beta chain) in context. The record originates from a study of control samples from healthy donors and cancer patients. V gave up 2 bases and J gave up 7 bases, with 11 bases separating them. In germline, CDR1 is WSHSY, CDR2 SAAADI. The CDR3 has 13 residues. Produced via immunoSEQ multiplex PCR; TCRdb's table is partial and in-frame only. The sample contains approximately 93,000 clones, approximately 88% of which appear only once. The clonotype originates from a woman in her fifties or sixties with colorectal cancer. The V gene is TRBV10-2, the J gene TRBJ1-1; D remains ambiguous. Material: PBMCs. The CDR3 nucleotides read TGCGCCAGCAGTGAGCCCAGACCCATTGAAGCTTTCTTT. Its protein product is CASSEPRPIEAFF.